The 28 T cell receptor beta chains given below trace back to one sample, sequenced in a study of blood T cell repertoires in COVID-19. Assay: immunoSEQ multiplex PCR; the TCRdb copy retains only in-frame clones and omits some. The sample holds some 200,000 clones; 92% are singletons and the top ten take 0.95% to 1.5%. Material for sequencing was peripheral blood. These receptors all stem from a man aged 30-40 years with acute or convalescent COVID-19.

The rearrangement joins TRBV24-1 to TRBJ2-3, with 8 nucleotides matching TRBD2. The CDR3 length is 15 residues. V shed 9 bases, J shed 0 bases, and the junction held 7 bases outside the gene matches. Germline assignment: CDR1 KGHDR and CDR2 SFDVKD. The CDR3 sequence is CATALGGASTDTQYF. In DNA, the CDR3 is TGTGCCACCGCCCTCGGGGGGGCGAGCACAGATACGCAGTATTTT.

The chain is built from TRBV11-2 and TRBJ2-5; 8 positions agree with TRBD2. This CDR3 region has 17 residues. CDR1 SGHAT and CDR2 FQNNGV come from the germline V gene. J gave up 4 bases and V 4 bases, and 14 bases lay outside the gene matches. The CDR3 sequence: CASSSGAGGGLGETQYF. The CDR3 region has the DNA TGTGCCAGCAGCTCTGGTGCCGGGGGGGGTTTGGGAGAGACCCAGTACTTC.

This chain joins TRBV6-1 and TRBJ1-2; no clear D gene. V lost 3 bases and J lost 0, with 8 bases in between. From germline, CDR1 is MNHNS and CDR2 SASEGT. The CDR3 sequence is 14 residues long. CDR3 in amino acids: CASSDVVANYGYTF. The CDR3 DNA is TGTGCCAGCAGTGATGTCGTAGCTAACTATGGCTACACCTTC.

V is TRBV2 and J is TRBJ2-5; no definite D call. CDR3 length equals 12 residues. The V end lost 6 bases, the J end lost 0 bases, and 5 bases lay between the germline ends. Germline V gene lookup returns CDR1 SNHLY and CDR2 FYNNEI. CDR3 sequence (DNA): TGTGCCAGCAGGAGTGACCAAGAGACCCAGTACTTC. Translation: CASRSDQETQYF.

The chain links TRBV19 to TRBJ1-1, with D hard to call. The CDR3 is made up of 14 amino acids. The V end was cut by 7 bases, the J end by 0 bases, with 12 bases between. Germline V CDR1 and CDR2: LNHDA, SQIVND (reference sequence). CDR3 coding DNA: TGTGCCAGTAAGGAGGGAGTTGTGAACACTGAAGCTTTCTTT. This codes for CASKEGVVNTEAFF.

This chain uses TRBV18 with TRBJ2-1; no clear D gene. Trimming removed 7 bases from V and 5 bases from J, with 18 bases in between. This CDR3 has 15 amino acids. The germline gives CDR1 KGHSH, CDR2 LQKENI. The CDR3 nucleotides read TGTGCCAGCTTAGCCTCGGGTAGTCTCCACAATGAGCAGTTCTTC. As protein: CASLASGSLHNEQFF.

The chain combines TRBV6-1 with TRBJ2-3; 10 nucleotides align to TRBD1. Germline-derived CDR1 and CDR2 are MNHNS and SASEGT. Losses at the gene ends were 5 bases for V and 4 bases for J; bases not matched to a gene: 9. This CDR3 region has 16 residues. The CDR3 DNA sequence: TGTGCCAGCAGTCAAGACAGGGGGCGCGGCGCAGATACGCAGTATTTT. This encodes CASSQDRGRGADTQYF.

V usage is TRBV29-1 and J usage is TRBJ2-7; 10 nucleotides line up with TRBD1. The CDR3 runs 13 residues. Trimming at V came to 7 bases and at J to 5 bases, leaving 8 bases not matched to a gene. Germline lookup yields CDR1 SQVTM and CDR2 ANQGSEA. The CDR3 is CSAGQGVFHEQYF. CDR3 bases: TGCAGCGCTGGACAGGGGGTATTCCACGAGCAGTACTTC.

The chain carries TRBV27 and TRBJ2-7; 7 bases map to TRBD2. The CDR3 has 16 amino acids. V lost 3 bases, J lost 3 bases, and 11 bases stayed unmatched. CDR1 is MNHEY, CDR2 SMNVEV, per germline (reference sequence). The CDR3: CASSFGHGRSGYEQYF. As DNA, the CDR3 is TGTGCCAGCAGTTTCGGGCACGGGAGGAGTGGCTACGAGCAGTACTTC.

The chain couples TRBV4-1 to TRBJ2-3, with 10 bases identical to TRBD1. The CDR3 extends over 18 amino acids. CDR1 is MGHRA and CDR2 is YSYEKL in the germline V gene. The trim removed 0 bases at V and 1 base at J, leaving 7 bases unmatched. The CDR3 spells CASSQDLRGTGGTDTQYF. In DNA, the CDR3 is TGCGCCAGCAGCCAAGACCTCAGGGGGACAGGGGGCACAGATACGCAGTATTTT.

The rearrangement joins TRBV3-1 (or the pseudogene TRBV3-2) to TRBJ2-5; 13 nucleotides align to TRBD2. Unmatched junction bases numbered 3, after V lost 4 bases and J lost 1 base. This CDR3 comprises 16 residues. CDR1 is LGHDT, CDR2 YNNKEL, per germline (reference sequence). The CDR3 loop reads CASSRLAGGSQETQYF. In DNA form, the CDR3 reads TGTGCCAGCAGCCGACTAGCGGGGGGATCCCAAGAGACCCAGTACTTC.

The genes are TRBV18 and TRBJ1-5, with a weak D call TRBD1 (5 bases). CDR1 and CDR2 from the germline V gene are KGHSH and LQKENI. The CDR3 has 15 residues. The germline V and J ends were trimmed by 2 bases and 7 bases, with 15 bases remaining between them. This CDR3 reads CASSPAGIRGQPQHF. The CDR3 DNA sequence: TGTGCCAGCTCACCAGCAGGGATTAGAGGCCAGCCCCAGCATTTT.

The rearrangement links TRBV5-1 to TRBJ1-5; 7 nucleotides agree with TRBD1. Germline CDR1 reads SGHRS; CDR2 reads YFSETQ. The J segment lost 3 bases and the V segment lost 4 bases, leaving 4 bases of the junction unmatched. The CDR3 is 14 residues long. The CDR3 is CASSTGQINQPQHF. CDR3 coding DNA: TGCGCCAGCAGCACGGGACAGATCAATCAGCCCCAGCATTTT.

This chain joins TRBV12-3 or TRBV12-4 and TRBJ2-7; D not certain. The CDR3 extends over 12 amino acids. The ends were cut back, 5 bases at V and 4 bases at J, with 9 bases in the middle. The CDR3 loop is CASSGTRYEQYF. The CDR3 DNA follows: TGTGCCAGCAGTGGTACGAGATACGAGCAGTACTTC.

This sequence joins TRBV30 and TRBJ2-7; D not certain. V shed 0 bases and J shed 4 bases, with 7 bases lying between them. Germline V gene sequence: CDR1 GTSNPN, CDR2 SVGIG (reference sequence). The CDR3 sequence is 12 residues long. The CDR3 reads CAWSVPGYEQYF. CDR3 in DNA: TGTGCCTGGAGTGTACCAGGATACGAGCAGTACTTC.

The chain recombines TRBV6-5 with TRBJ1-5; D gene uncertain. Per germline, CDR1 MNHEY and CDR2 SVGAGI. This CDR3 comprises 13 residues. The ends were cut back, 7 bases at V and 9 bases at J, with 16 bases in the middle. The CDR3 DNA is TGTGCCAGCACCGACAACGTAATGCGGCCCCAGCATTTT. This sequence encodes CASTDNVMRPQHF.

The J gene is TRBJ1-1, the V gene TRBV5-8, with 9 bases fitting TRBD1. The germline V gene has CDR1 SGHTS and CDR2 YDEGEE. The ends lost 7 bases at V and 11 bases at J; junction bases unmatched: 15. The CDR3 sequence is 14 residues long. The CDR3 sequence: CASAPSDRGQRAFF. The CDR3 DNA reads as TGTGCCAGCGCACCCTCGGACAGGGGCCAGAGGGCTTTCTTT.

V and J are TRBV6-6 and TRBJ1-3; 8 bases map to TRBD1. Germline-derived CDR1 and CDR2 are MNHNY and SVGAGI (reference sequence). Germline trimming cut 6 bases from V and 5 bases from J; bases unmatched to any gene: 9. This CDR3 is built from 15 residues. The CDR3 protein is CASRPPDRERNTIYF. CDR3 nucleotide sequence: TGTGCCAGCAGACCCCCGGACAGGGAGAGAAACACCATATATTTT.

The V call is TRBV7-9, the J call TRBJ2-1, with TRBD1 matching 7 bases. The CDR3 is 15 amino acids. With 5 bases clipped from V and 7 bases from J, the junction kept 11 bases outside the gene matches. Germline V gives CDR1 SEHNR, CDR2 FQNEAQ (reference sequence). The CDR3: CASSPRQGPENEQFF. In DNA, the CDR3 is TGTGCCAGCAGCCCCCGACAGGGACCTGAAAATGAGCAGTTCTTC. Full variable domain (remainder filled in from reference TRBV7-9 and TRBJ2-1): DTGVSQNPRHKITKRGQNVTFRCDPISEHNRLYWYRQTLGQGPEFLTYFQNEAQLEKSRLLSDRFSAERPKGSFSTLEIQRTEQGDSAMYLCASSPRQGPENEQFFGPGTRLTVL.

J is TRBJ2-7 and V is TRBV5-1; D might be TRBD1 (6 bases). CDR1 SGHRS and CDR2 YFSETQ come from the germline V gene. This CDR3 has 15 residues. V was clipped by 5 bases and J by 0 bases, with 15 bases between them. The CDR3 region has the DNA TGCGCCAGCAGTCGGGCAGGGGTCGGCTCCTACGAGCAGTACTTC. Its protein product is CASSRAGVGSYEQYF. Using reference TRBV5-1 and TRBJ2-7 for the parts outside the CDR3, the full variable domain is KAGVTQTPRYLIKTRGQQVTLSCSPISGHRSVSWYQQTPGQGLQFLFEYFSETQRNKGNFPGRFSGRQFSNSRSEMNVSTLELGDSALYLCASSRAGVGSYEQYFGPGTRLTVT.

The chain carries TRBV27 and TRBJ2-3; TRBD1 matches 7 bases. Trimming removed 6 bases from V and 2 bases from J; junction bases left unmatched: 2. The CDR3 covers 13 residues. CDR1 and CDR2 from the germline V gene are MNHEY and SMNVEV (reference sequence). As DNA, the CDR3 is TGTGCCAGCAGAGGGGGCGTCACAGATACGCAGTATTTT. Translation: CASRGGVTDTQYF.

CDR3 residues: CASSQLLSFYEQYF. In nucleotides, the CDR3 is TGTGCCAGCAGTCAACTTCTGTCCTTCTACGAGCAGTACTTC. The V gene is TRBV28, the J gene TRBJ2-7, with D unclear. The CDR3 has 14 residues. V shed 5 bases and J shed 3 bases, with 14 bases lying between them. Germline assignment: CDR1 MDHEN and CDR2 SYDVKM.

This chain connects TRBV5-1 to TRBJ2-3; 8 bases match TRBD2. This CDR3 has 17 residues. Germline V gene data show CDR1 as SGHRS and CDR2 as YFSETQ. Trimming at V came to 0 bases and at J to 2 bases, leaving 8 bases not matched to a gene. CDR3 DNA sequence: TGCGCCAGCAGCTTGGGTCCCCCGGGGGGGTTCACAGATACGCAGTATTTT. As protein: CASSLGPPGGFTDTQYF.

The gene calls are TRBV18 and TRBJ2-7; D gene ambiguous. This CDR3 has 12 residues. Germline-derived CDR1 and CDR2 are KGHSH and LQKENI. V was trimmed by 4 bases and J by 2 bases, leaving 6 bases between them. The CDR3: CASSLNTYEQYF. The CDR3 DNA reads TGTGCCAGCTCACTAAACACCTACGAGCAGTACTTC.

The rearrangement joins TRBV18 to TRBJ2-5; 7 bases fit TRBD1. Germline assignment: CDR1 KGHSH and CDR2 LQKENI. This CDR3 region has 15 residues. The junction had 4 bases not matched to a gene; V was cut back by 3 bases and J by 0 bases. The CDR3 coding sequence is TGTGCCAGCTCACCCGGGACAGCGTACCAAGAGACCCAGTACTTC. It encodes CASSPGTAYQETQYF.

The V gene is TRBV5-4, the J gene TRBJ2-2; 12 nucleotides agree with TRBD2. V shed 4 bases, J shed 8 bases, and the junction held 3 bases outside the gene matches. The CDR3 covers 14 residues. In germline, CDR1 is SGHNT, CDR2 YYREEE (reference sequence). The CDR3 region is CASSRLAGEGELFF. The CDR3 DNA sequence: TGTGCCAGCAGCCGACTAGCGGGGGAGGGGGAGCTGTTTTTT.

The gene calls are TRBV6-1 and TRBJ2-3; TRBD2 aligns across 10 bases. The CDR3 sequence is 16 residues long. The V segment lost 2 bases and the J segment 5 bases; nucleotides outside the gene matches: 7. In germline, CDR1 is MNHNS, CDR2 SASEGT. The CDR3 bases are TGTGCCAGCAGTGAAAGGAGAGCGGGAGGGGGAGATACGCAGTATTTT. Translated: CASSERRAGGGDTQYF.

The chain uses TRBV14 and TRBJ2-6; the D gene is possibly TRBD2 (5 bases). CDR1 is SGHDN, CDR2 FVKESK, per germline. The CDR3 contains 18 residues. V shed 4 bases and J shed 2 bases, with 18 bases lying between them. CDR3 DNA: TGTGCCAGCAGCCCCGCCCTTCGGGGAGCAACTGGGGCCAACGTCCTGACTTTC. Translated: CASSPALRGATGANVLTF.